The 21 T cell receptor beta chains below come from one sample, sequenced in a study of cytomegalovirus exposure and HLA in healthy donors. TCRdb's table, derived via immunoSEQ multiplex PCR, lists solely in-frame clones and lacks some. The data contain more than 250,000 clones, more than 80% of them seen just once; the ten biggest clones take up around 0.84%. Sequencing input: PBMCs. These receptors all stem from a woman aged 18-35 years in good health and CMV-seronegative.

The chain joins TRBV7-9 to TRBJ2-4, with D perhaps TRBD1 (6 bases). The CDR3 has 16 amino acids. Germline CDR1 is SEHNR and CDR2 is FQNEAQ (reference sequence). V shed 3 bases and J shed 0 bases, with 12 bases lying between them. CDR3 protein: CASSLGAGLAKNIQYF. In nucleotides, the CDR3 is TGTGCCAGCAGCTTGGGGGCGGGCCTAGCCAAAAACATTCAGTACTTC.

This clone was seen a single time. The V call is TRBV5-6, the J call TRBJ2-2; maybe TRBD1 (5 bases). The CDR3 loop spans 15 amino acids. CDR1 and CDR2 from the germline V gene are SGHDT and YYEEEE. With 0 bases removed from V and 3 bases from J, the gap between germline ends came to 9 bases. DNA of the CDR3: TGTGCCAGCAGCTTGGACAGGTTGTACACCGGGGAGCTGTTTTTT. Residues: CASSLDRLYTGELFF.

In its sample, this clone was seen a few times. This sequence joins TRBV7-2 and TRBJ1-2, with D maybe TRBD1 (5 bases). V lost 1 base to trimming and J lost 7 bases, with 13 bases between them. The V gene's germline CDR1 is SGHTA and CDR2 FQGNSA. CDR3 length: 14 amino acids. The CDR3 spells CASSLERGQGGYTF. DNA for the CDR3: TGTGCCAGCAGCTTAGAAAGGGGCCAGGGTGGCTACACCTTC.

This sequence joins TRBV5-6 and TRBJ1-5, with 10 positions matching TRBD1. This CDR3 contains 16 residues. From germline, CDR1 is SGHDT and CDR2 YYEEEE. With 3 bases clipped from V and 5 bases from J, the junction kept 8 bases outside the gene matches. The CDR3 here is CASSYGTGTGDQPQHF. The CDR3 DNA reads as TGTGCCAGCAGCTACGGGACAGGGACAGGGGATCAGCCCCAGCATTTT.

The rearrangement uses TRBV6-6 and TRBJ2-7; the D is unclear. This CDR3 has 14 residues. Germline V gives CDR1 MNHNY, CDR2 SVGAGI (reference sequence). V dropped 0 bases and J dropped 1 base, with 7 bases sitting between them. CDR3 sequence: CASSYSQASYEQYF. The CDR3, as DNA: TGTGCCAGCAGTTACTCGCAGGCTTCCTACGAGCAGTACTTC.

The chain is built from TRBV28 and TRBJ2-1; D gene unclear. CDR1 and CDR2 from the germline V gene are MDHEN and SYDVKM. The CDR3 loop spans 14 amino acids. With 4 bases removed from V and 11 bases from J, the gap between germline ends came to 18 bases. In DNA, the CDR3 is TGTGCCAGCAGTTCCCACGACTCAGCTCATCAGCAGTTCTTC. Encoded protein: CASSSHDSAHQQFF. Combining the CDR3 with reference TRBV28 and TRBJ2-1 gives the whole variable domain DVKVTQSSRYLVKRTGEKVFLECVQDMDHENMFWYRQDPGLGLRLIYFSYDVKMKEKGDIPEGYSVSREKKERFSLILESASTNQTSMYLCASSSHDSAHQQFFGPGTRLTVL.

The chain has TRBV5-1 and TRBJ2-3, with TRBD1 as a possible D gene (6 bases). Trimming took 6 bases from V and 5 from J, leaving 22 bases between them. The CDR3 has 16 amino acids. The V gene's germline CDR1 is SGHRS and CDR2 YFSETQ. The DNA of the CDR3 is TGCGCCAGCATCCAGGAGGCAGGGGAGCGAGGAGATACGCAGTATTTT. Translation gives CASIQEAGERGDTQYF.

Points on this clone: One end of the junction does not line up with germline, which may come from a read error. The chain has TRBV7-7 and TRBJ2-5; TRBD2 is a possible D gene (5 bases). The CDR3 consists of 13 residues. CDR1 SSHAT and CDR2 FNYEAQ come from the germline V gene (reference sequence). CDR3 in DNA: TGTGCTAGCAGCTTTTTAACGGGGGAGACCCAGTACTTC. Translated: CASSFLTGETQYF.

V is TRBV18 and J is TRBJ1-4, with 11 bases lining up with TRBD1. The length of the CDR3 is 13 residues. Germline values: CDR1 KGHSH, CDR2 LQKENI. With 3 bases clipped from V and 12 bases from J, the junction kept 3 bases outside the gene matches. This chain's CDR3 is CASSPMDRGQLFF. The CDR3 DNA reads as TGTGCCAGCTCACCCATGGACAGGGGGCAACTGTTTTTT.

This chain connects TRBV7-2 to TRBJ2-3, with D unresolved. The CDR3 runs to 14 residues. Germline V gives CDR1 SGHTA, CDR2 FQGNSA. Trimming took off 6 bases at V and 1 base at J, with 11 bases between the two ends. The CDR3 loop reads CASSAGLGTDTQYF. The CDR3 region has the DNA TGTGCCAGCAGTGCTGGCTTGGGCACAGATACGCAGTATTTT.

The chain combines TRBV29-1 with TRBJ2-3; 8 bases are a match to TRBD2. The J segment lost 11 bases and the V segment lost 4 bases, leaving 5 bases of the junction unmatched. The CDR3 runs 11 residues. CDR1 and CDR2 from the germline V gene are SQVTM and ANQGSEA. CDR3 residues: CSVVRGVLQYF. CDR3 in DNA: TGCAGCGTTGTGCGGGGGGTGCTGCAGTATTTT.

The gene calls are TRBV2 and TRBJ1-4; D remains unclear. Germline V gene sequence: CDR1 SNHLY, CDR2 FYNNEI. The CDR3 runs 14 residues. V was cut by 1 base and J by 4 bases, with 7 bases left in between. The CDR3 region is CASSEGPVNEKLFF. The CDR3 nucleotides read TGTGCCAGCAGTGAAGGGCCCGTTAATGAAAAACTGTTTTTT.

The chain employs TRBV2 and TRBJ1-4, with 10 bases that match TRBD1. CDR1 and CDR2 from the germline V gene are SNHLY and FYNNEI. The CDR3 has 15 residues. J was trimmed by 7 bases and V by 3 bases; bases with no gene match: 5. This chain's CDR3 is CASSDDRGQGEKLFF. The CDR3 DNA reads TGTGCCAGCAGTGACGACAGGGGGCAGGGTGAAAAACTGTTTTTT.

The chain couples TRBV28 to TRBJ2-7; TRBD2 might be the D (7 bases). The CDR3 covers 16 residues. Per the germline V gene, CDR1 is MDHEN and CDR2 is SYDVKM. V dropped 6 bases and J dropped 7 bases, with 25 bases sitting between them. CDR3 in amino acids: CASSSPGTGGRREQYF. DNA for the CDR3: TGTGCCAGCAGCTCCCCCGGGACCGGGGGGCGGCGAGAGCAGTACTTC.

The rearrangement joins TRBV7-6 to TRBJ2-3; no clear D. The CDR3 spans 13 residues. Trimming shortened V by 5 bases and J by 4 bases, and 10 bases separated the two germline ends. CDR1 is SGHVS, CDR2 FNYEAQ, per germline. The CDR3 coding sequence is TGTGCCAGCAGCCTCTCTGTCCCAGATACGCAGTATTTT. Amino acid sequence: CASSLSVPDTQYF.

For this clone: Additional DNA sequences in this sample encode the identical CDR3. The chain recombines TRBV6-5 with TRBJ2-3; 7 bases align to TRBD1. Per the germline V gene, CDR1 is MNHEY and CDR2 is SVGAGI. Trimming took 2 bases from V and 2 from J; bases not matched to a gene: 1. The CDR3 totals 14 residues. The CDR3 loop is CASSYGTATDTQYF. Written as DNA, the CDR3 is TGTGCCAGCAGTTACGGGACAGCCACAGATACGCAGTATTTT.

The chain is built from TRBV7-8 and TRBJ1-1; no clear D gene. The CDR3 covers 12 residues. Trimming stripped 10 bases from V and 4 bases from J, with 13 bases between. Per the germline V gene, CDR1 is SGHVS and CDR2 is FQNEAQ. The CDR3 here is CAIADGSTEAFF. In DNA, the CDR3 is TGTGCCATCGCTGATGGTAGCACTGAAGCTTTCTTT.

This clone was seen just once. The chain recombines TRBV11-2 with TRBJ2-6; 7 nucleotides agree with TRBD1. In germline, CDR1 is SGHAT, CDR2 FQNNGV. Trimming cost V 3 bases and J 0 bases; bases outside gene matches: 8. The CDR3 has 18 amino acids. As DNA, the CDR3 is TGTGCCAGCAGCTTCCCGGGACAGACAAGCTCTGGGGCCAACGTCCTGACTTTC. Protein sequence: CASSFPGQTSSGANVLTF.

The chain uses TRBV6-5 and TRBJ2-7; 7 bases match TRBD2. Germline V gives CDR1 MNHEY, CDR2 SVGAGI. V was pared by 10 bases and J by 4 bases, with 10 bases of the junction left unmatched. The length of the CDR3 is 13 residues. CDR3 in amino acids: CAIAREVGYEQYF. CDR3 bases: TGTGCCATAGCCCGGGAGGTTGGGTACGAGCAGTACTTC.

Remarks on this clone: Sequence at one end of the junction differs from germline and may be a read error. The chain has TRBV15 and TRBJ2-7; 8 bases map to TRBD1. The length of the CDR3 is 14 residues. CDR1 is LNHNV and CDR2 is YYDKDF in the germline V gene (reference sequence). The CDR3 reads CATSSDRGSNEQYF. The CDR3, as DNA: TGTGCCACCAGCAGCGACAGGGGCTCCAACGAGCAGTACTTC.

Details on this clone: The identical CDR3 is also encoded by other nucleotide sequences in the sample. The V gene is TRBV20-1, the J gene TRBJ2-7; 7 bases match TRBD1. CDR3 length equals 11 residues. V trimming: 6 bases; J trimming: 3 bases; junction bases outside the gene matches: 2. Looked up from germline, CDR1 is DFQATT and CDR2 is SNEGSKA (reference sequence). The CDR3 DNA reads TGCAGTGCCCGGGACAGCTACGAGCAGTACTTC. This encodes CSARDSYEQYF.